Included here is one T cell receptor (beta chain) sequence, with context. Just one base apart from a much larger clone, this may be a read error. The CDR3 extends over 14 amino acids. The germline V and J ends were trimmed by 4 bases and 8 bases, with 18 bases remaining between them. CDR1 and CDR2 (germline): SGDLS, YYNGEE. This sample was included in a study of blood T cells in healthy people across ages. Combining a sample-barcoded 5' primer with a J-beta primer mix, a second PCR ran for about 6 to 11 cycles. A tag from a template-switch adaptor with 12 random nucleotides marked each cDNA molecule. TCRdb redid the calling of the 5' RACE reads with MiXCR, one entry per CDR3 protein. The table shows around 1,100,000 distinct CDR3 sequences, with approximately 38% occurring only once.

Sequencing was performed on blood. V is TRBV9 and J is TRBJ2-5; tentatively, D is TRBD1 or TRBD2 (5 bases each). The origin of this receptor is a man between 18 and 35 years old in good health. The CDR3 DNA reads TGTGCCAGCAGCTCACGGGACCTTGAGGCAACCCAGTACTTC. It codes for CASSSRDLEATQYF.